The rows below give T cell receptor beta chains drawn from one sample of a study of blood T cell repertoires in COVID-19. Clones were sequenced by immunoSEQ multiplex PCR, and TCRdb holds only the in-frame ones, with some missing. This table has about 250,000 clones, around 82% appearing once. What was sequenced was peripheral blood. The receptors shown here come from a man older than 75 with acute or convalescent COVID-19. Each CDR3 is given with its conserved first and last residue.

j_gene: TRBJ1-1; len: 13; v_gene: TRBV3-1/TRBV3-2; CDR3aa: CASSQGQNTEAFF
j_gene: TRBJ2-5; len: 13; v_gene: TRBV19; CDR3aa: CASSSLSQETQYF
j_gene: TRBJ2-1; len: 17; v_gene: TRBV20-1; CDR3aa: CSASPLGRVSSYNEQFF
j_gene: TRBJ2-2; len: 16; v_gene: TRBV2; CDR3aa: CASSVGSGGHTGELFF
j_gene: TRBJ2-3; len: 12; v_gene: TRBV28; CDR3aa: CASSSGVDTQYF
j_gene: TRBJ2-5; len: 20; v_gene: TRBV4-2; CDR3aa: CASSQGLLAGGQLVSETQYF
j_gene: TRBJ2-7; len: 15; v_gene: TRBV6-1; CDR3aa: CASSETGTGAYEQYF
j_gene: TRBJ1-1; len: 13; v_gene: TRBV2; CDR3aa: CASIRDMNTEAFF
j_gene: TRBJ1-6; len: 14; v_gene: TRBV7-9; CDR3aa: CASSLGGGGSPLHF
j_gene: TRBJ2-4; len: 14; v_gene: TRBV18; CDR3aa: CASSPGQKGDIQYF
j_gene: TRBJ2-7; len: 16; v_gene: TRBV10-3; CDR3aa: CAISELGTAISYEQYF
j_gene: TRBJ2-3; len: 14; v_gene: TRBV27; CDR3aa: CASRPRQVLDTQYF
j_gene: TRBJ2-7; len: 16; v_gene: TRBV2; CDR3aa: CASSPPGGASSYEQYF
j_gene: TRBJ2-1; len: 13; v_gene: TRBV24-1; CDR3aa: CATSDFSGNEQFF
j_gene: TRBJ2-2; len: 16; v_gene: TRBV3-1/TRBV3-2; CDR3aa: CASSGTGVLNTGELFF
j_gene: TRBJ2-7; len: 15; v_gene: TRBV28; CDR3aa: CASSLGSGTSYEQYF
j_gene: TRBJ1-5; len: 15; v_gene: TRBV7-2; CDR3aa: CASSGATLKGQPQHF
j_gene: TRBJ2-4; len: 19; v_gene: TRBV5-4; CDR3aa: CASSRIGTGTGGLKNIQYF
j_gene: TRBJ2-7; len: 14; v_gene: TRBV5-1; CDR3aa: CASSLDGAPGEQYF
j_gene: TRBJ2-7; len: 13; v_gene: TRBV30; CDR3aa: CAWNPSGRAGQYF
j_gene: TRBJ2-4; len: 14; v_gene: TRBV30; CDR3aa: CAWTRKGGRGIQYF
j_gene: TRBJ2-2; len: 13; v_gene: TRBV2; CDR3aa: CASKRMWEGGLFF
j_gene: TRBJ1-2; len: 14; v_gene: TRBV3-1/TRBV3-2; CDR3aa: CASSLVAESGGYTF
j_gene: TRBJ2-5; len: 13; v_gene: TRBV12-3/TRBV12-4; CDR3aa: CASRSDSVGTQYF
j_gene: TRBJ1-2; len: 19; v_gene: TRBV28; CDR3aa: CASSLRNFLLGQGNYGYTF
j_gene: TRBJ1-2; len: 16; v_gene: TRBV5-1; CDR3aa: CASSPPWTGVGYGYTF
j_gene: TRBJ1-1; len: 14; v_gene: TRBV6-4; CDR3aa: CASKSDAGSTEAFF
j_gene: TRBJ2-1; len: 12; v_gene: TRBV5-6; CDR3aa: CASSPGFNEQFF
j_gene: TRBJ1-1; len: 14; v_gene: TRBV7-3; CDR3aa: CASSPNAGERKAFF
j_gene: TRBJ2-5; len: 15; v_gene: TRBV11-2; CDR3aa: CASSTRLAGTETQYF
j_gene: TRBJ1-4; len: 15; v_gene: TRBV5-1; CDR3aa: CASSLELTGGEKLFF
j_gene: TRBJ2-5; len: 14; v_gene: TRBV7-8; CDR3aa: CASSSSSFQETQYF
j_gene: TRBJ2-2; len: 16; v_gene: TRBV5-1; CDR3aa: CASSLAGGVNTGELFF
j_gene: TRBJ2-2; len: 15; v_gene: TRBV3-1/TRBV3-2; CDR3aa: CASSSRTRETGELFF
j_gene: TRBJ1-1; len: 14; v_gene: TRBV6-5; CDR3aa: CASRFRGMNTEAFF
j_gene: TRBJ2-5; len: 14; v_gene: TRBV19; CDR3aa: CASSIGGLQETQYF
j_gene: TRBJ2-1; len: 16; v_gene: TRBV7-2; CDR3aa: CASSLERSSGGYEQFF
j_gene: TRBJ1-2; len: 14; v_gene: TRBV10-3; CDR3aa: CAISQDSINYGYTF
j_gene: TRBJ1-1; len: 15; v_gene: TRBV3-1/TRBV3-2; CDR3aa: CASSKSTGSRTEAFF
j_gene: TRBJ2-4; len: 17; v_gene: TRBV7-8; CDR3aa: CASSFFFWEGTKNIQYF
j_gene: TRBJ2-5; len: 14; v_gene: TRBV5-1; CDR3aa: CASSRRQNQETQYF
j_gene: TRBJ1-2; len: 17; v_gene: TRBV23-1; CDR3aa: CASSQSPGQGTNYGYTF
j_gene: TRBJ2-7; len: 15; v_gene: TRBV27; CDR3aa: CASSLWGGVGYEQYF
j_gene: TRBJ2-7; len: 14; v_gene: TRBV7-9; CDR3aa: CASSPRGGNYEQYF
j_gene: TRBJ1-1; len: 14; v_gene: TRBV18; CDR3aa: CASSPRVSNTEAFF
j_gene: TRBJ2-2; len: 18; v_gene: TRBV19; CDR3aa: CASTSARPGTAYTGELFF
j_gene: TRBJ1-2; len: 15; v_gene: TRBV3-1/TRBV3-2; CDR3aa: CASSQASGSVWGYTF
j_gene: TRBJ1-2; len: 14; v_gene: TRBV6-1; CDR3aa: CASSEVGDFYGYTF
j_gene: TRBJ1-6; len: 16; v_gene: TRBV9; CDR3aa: CASSVGGRVPNSPLHF
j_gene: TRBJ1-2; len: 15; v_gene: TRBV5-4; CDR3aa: CASSLGGQGNYGYTF
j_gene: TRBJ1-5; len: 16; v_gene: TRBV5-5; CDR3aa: CASSWQGAGSNQPQHF
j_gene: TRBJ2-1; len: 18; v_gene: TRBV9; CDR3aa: CASAARSSGLHMDNEQFF
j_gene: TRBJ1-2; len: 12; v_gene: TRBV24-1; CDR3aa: CAAGQGNYGYTF
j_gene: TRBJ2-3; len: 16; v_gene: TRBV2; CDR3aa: CASSGGWRGATDTQYF
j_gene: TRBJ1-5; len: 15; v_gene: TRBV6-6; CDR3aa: CASSQGQSSNQPQHF